This T cell receptor (beta chain) was captured in a study of neurological immune-mediated disorders. Whole-study results and caveats: Patients with HTLV-1-associated myelopathy showed the most TCR clonal expansion. Those with multiple sclerosis showed the least, falling below healthy controls. The repertoires of 18 of 34 multiple sclerosis patients were placed by phylogenetic grouping in a single related-CDR3 cluster, which may be a signature. Clinical features showed no association with the multiple sclerosis repertoire cluster, and MRI features showed none either.

5'RACE employing 10-nucleotide random UMIs yielded the cDNA. TCRdb redid the calling of the 5' RACE reads with MiXCR, one entry per CDR3 protein. This sample has about 66,000 distinct CDR3 sequences, with nearly 3.5% found just once. In this sample, this clonotype turned up many times. Its target is unknown. Trimming shortened V by 0 bases and J by 3 bases, and 10 bases separated the two germline ends. In germline, CDR1 is SGHRS, CDR2 YFSETQ. CDR3 size: 15 residues. The sequence came from a man between 40 and 49 years old with multiple sclerosis. The chain is built from TRBV5-1 and TRBJ2-1; the D is unclear. Sequencing used PBMCs. The CDR3: CASSLVAGLYNEQFF. For the CDR3, the DNA is TGCGCCAGCAGCTTGGTGGCAGGTCTCTACAATGAGCAGTTCTTC.